The rows below give T cell receptor beta chains drawn from one sample of a study of CD8+ T cells in alopecia areata. Generated by immunoSEQ multiplex PCR, the TCRdb table keeps only in-frame clones and is missing some. The sample includes 110,000 to 150,000 clones, about 88% of them seen just once. The specimen was CD8+ T cells sorted from blood, collected at week 4, from a patient treated with tofacitinib. The receptors shown here come from a human donor with alopecia areata. Both conserved end residues are part of each CDR3. The D gene is left open where the match is weak. Clone size is given for some rows only: seen once, a few or many times, or a class if the clone is expanded.

D gene	clone size	V gene	J gene	CDR3 protein	CDR3 DNA
NA	NA	TRBV6-1	TRBJ2-4	CASSDFLTNKPEPLDIQYF	TGTGCCAGCAGTGACTTCCTAACCAACAAACCTGAACCGTTGGACATTCAGTACTTC
NA	NA	TRBV19	TRBJ2-7	CASSIAGEIYEQYF	TGTGCCAGTAGTATAGCGGGTGAGATCTACGAGCAGTACTTC
NA	NA	TRBV4-2	TRBJ2-7	CASSPKGRRGDEQYF	TGTGCCAGCAGTCCAAAGGGTAGGAGGGGCGACGAGCAGTACTTC
NA	NA	TRBV7-2	TRBJ2-6	CASSLVRGHHSGANVLTF	TGTGCCAGCAGCTTAGTAAGAGGACACCACTCTGGGGCCAACGTCCTGACTTTC
NA	few	TRBV15	TRBJ2-1	CATSRAGEGYNEQFF	TGTGCCACCAGCAGAGCGGGAGAGGGGTACAATGAGCAGTTCTTC
NA	NA	TRBV19	TRBJ2-6	CATGGQLGGWANVLTF	TGTGCCACTGGGGGACAGCTCGGGGGATGGGCCAACGTCCTGACTTTC
NA	NA	TRBV5-5	TRBJ2-1	CASSLSSFYNEQFF	TGTGCCAGCAGCTTGTCCAGCTTCTACAATGAGCAGTTCTTC
NA	NA	TRBV29-1	TRBJ1-3	CSASRTGSGNTIYF	TGCAGCGCGAGTCGTACAGGTTCTGGAAACACCATATATTTT
NA	NA	TRBV5-6	TRBJ2-6	CASSLVAGANVLTF	TGTGCCAGCAGCTTGGTAGCGGGGGCCAACGTCCTGACTTTC
NA	NA	TRBV7-6	TRBJ2-7	CASSRGPGAEQYF	TGTGCCAGCAGTCGCGGTCCCGGGGCCGAGCAGTACTTC
NA	NA	TRBV7-9	TRBJ2-1	CASSLAGSYNEQFF	TGTGCCAGCAGCTTAGCGGGGTCCTACAATGAGCAGTTCTTC
NA	NA	TRBV6-5	TRBJ2-3	CASSLRPGETDTQYF	TGTGCCAGCAGCCTCCGGCCGGGGGAGACAGATACGCAGTATTTT
NA	NA	TRBV4-1	TRBJ1-1	CASSQDTSGEAFF	TGCGCCAGCAGCCAAGATACTTCAGGTGAAGCTTTCTTT
TRBD1	NA	TRBV27	TRBJ2-6	CASSPMRTGSLGANVLTF	TGTGCCAGCAGCCCCATGAGGACAGGCTCCCTCGGGGCCAACGTCCTGACTTTC
TRBD2	NA	TRBV29-1	TRBJ2-2	CSVRGANTGELFF	TGCAGCGTCCGGGGGGCGAACACCGGGGAGCTGTTTTTT
TRBD2	NA	TRBV11-2	TRBJ2-1	CASSQLTSGFYNEQFF	TGTGCCAGCAGCCAATTGACTAGCGGATTTTACAATGAGCAGTTCTTC
NA	NA	TRBV9	TRBJ2-1	CASSASSGAVDEQFF	TGTGCCAGCAGCGCCTCCAGTGGAGCCGTGGATGAGCAGTTCTTC
NA	NA	TRBV7-9	TRBJ2-4	CASSLSWRGQAKNIQYF	TGTGCCAGCAGCTTATCATGGCGGGGGCAAGCCAAAAACATTCAGTACTTC
NA	once	TRBV30	TRBJ2-2	CAWQVGSANTGELFF	TGTGCCTGGCAAGTAGGTAGCGCGAACACCGGGGAGCTGTTTTTT
TRBD2	NA	TRBV5-6	TRBJ2-7	CASGSRGVYEQYF	TGTGCCAGCGGCTCCCGGGGGGTCTACGAGCAGTACTTC
NA	NA	TRBV29-1	TRBJ2-7	CSVETAFYEQYF	TGCAGCGTTGAAACGGCTTTCTACGAGCAGTACTTC
TRBD1	NA	TRBV6-5	TRBJ2-5	CASSRDRGVLETQYF	TGTGCCAGCAGCCGGGACAGGGGAGTGCTGGAGACCCAGTACTTC
TRBD1	NA	TRBV30	TRBJ2-3	CASSQGQGDPTTDTQYF	TGTGCCTCTTCCCAGGGACAGGGGGATCCAACAACAGATACGCAGTATTTT
TRBD2	once	TRBV4-1	TRBJ2-3	CASSQEAGVTDTQYF	TGCGCCAGCAGCCAGGAAGCGGGAGTAACAGATACGCAGTATTTT
TRBD1	NA	TRBV6-5	TRBJ2-2	CASSSETGWTSGELFF	TGTGCCAGCAGTTCAGAGACAGGGTGGACCTCCGGGGAGCTGTTTTTT
TRBD1	once	TRBV25-1	TRBJ1-1	CASSSGGENTEAFF	TGTGCCAGCAGCTCAGGGGGCGAGAACACTGAAGCTTTCTTT
TRBD2	NA	TRBV5-4	TRBJ2-1	CASSFWAMGARGAYNEQFF	TGTGCCAGCAGCTTCTGGGCCATGGGGGCGCGGGGGGCCTACAATGAGCAGTTCTTC
NA	NA	TRBV27	TRBJ2-5	CASSFQETQYF	TGTGCCAGCAGTTTTCAGGAGACCCAGTACTTC
TRBD1	NA	TRBV7-9	TRBJ2-5	CASSSGTGITQYF	TGTGCCAGCAGCTCCGGGACAGGGATCACCCAGTACTTC
TRBD1	once	TRBV5-1	TRBJ1-1	CASSPGQGGKMNTEAFF	TGCGCCAGCAGCCCGGGACAGGGAGGGAAGATGAACACTGAAGCTTTCTTT
TRBD1	NA	TRBV29-1	TRBJ2-2	CSVEGTGATGELFF	TGCAGCGTTGAGGGGACAGGGGCCACCGGGGAGCTGTTTTTT
NA	NA	TRBV10-2	TRBJ1-1	CASSEHPNTEAFF	TGCGCCAGCAGTGAACATCCGAACACTGAAGCTTTCTTT
TRBD2	NA	TRBV29-1	TRBJ2-1	CSVRGTSGSNEQFF	TGCAGCGTTAGGGGGACTAGCGGGAGCAATGAGCAGTTCTTC
NA	NA	TRBV7-8	TRBJ2-2	CASSLEQLWTGELFF	TGTGCCAGCAGCTTAGAACAGCTCTGGACCGGGGAGCTGTTTTTT
NA	NA	TRBV5-4	TRBJ2-1	CASSLGGLSYNEQFF	TGTGCCAGCAGCTTGGGCGGACTTTCCTACAATGAGCAGTTCTTC
NA	few	TRBV30	TRBJ2-1	CAWSGGRMYISNEQFF	TGTGCCTGGAGTGGCGGTCGCATGTATATCTCCAATGAGCAGTTCTTC
NA	NA	TRBV7-2	TRBJ2-7	CATTWESSYEQYF	TGTGCCACCACCTGGGAGAGCTCCTACGAGCAGTACTTC
NA	NA	TRBV7-9	TRBJ1-1	CASSSRQADEAFF	TGTGCCAGCAGCTCTAGACAGGCCGATGAAGCTTTCTTT
NA	NA	TRBV29-1	TRBJ2-7	CSVDPGGNEQYF	TGCAGCGTTGATCCGGGTGGGAACGAGCAGTACTTC
NA	NA	TRBV9	TRBJ2-3	CASSVPSSTDTQYF	TGTGCCAGCAGCGTACCTTCTAGCACAGATACGCAGTATTTT
TRBD1	NA	TRBV6-5	TRBJ2-7	CASSYSGQGYEQYF	TGTGCCAGCAGTTACTCGGGACAGGGCTACGAGCAGTACTTC
NA	once	TRBV4-1	TRBJ1-2	CASSQDFNGYTF	TGCGCCAGCAGCCAAGATTTCAATGGCTACACCTTC
NA	NA	TRBV9	TRBJ2-5	CASSVGALGETQYF	TGTGCCAGCAGCGTAGGAGCGCTAGGGGAGACCCAGTACTTC
NA	once	TRBV11-2	TRBJ2-1	CASSFLPQSYSYNEQFF	TGTGCCAGCAGCTTTTTGCCACAATCTTACTCCTACAATGAGCAGTTCTTC
NA	NA	TRBV6-5	TRBJ2-2	CASSYDPASGELFF	TGTGCCAGCAGTTACGATCCGGCATCCGGGGAGCTGTTTTTT
NA	NA	TRBV6-5	TRBJ2-3	CASSYSTDALDTQYF	TGTGCCAGCAGTTACTCCACCGACGCTTTAGATACGCAGTATTTT
NA	NA	TRBV27	TRBJ2-1	CASSLTSFYNEQFF	TGTGCCAGCAGTTTAACAAGTTTTTACAATGAGCAGTTCTTC
NA	NA	TRBV14	TRBJ2-3	CASSPTDLIDTDTQYF	TGTGCCAGCAGCCCCACGGACCTTATTGACACAGATACGCAGTATTTT
TRBD1	NA	TRBV25-1	TRBJ2-5	CASSTGGRETQYF	TGTGCCAGCAGTACAGGGGGTAGGGAGACCCAGTACTTC
TRBD2	NA	TRBV6-5	TRBJ2-7	CASSYLWTSIGEQYF	TGTGCCAGCAGTTACCTGTGGACTAGCATTGGCGAGCAGTACTTC
NA	NA	TRBV11-2	TRBJ2-2	CASSLTGGELFF	TGTGCCAGCAGCTTGACGGGAGGGGAGCTGTTTTTT
TRBD2	NA	TRBV7-9	TRBJ2-1	CASSGTSGGANEQFF	TGTGCCAGCAGCGGTACTAGCGGGGGGGCCAATGAGCAGTTCTTC
NA	NA	TRBV29-1	TRBJ2-1	CSVEASVGGPMNEQFF	TGCAGCGTTGAAGCGTCAGTCGGAGGGCCGATGAATGAGCAGTTCTTC